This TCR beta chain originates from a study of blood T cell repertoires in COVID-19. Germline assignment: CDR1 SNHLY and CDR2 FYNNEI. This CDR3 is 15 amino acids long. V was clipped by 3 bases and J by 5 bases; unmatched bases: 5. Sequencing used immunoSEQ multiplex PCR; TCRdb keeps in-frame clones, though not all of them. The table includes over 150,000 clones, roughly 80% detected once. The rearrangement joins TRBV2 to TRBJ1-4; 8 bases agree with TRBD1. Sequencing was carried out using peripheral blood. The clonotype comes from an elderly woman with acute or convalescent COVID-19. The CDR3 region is CASSDDTGGNEKLFF. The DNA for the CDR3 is TGTGCCAGCAGTGACGATACAGGGGGGAATGAAAAACTGTTTTTT.